This T cell receptor beta chain was documented in a study of blood T cell repertoires in COVID-19. Individuals aged roughly 18 to 95 years were recruited from about two dozen US areas. In the original analysis: Researchers report that nucleated cell counts were estimated from reference gene primer amplification. Only in-frame clones appear in the TCRdb table, and some are missing; sequencing was by immunoSEQ multiplex PCR. V, J and clone size reflect that table, while D and trimming were determined from the DNA. The repertoire holds almost 250,000 clones, with roughly 85% as singletons. CDR3 length equals 12 residues. The ends were cut back, 2 bases at V and 12 bases at J, with 14 bases in the middle. Germline lookup yields CDR1 MNHEY and CDR2 SVGAGI.

The chain is built from TRBV6-5 and TRBJ2-7, with a tentative D call TRBD1 (6 bases). The sample was PBMCs or T cells enriched from blood (not recorded which). The TCR comes from a woman aged 45-65 years with acute COVID-19. DNA of the CDR3: TGTGCCAGCAGTTACACAGACAGGCCATCGTACTTC. This encodes CASSYTDRPSYF.